The rows below give T cell receptor beta chains drawn from one sample of a study of cytomegalovirus exposure and HLA in healthy donors. The data were produced by immunoSEQ multiplex PCR, yet TCRdb's version contains in-frame clones alone and is incomplete. The table shows around 160,000 clones, with approximately 80% occurring only once. Sequencing was carried out using PBMCs. These receptor sequences come from a man aged 40-50 years in good health and CMV-seropositive. Both conserved end residues are part of each CDR3. Each record gives: D gene, V gene, J gene, clone size, CDR3 DNA, CDR3 protein. A D gene is named only where the DNA matches it firmly. The size of a clone is reported for some rows only, either as once, few or many, or as a class for expanded clones.

-,TRBV2,TRBJ2-1,-,TGTGCCAGCATGGGGGGTAGCGGTAATGAGCAGTTCTTC,CASMGGSGNEQFF
TRBD2,TRBV6-6,TRBJ2-7,-,TGTGCCAGCAGTCACGGGACTAGCGTTTACGAGCAGTACTTC,CASSHGTSVYEQYF
-,TRBV5-6,TRBJ2-5,-,TGTGCCAGCAGCTTCGCAGGGGCCTTGGGTAAAGAGACCCAGTACTTC,CASSFAGALGKETQYF
-,TRBV28,TRBJ1-4,-,TGTGCCAGCAGTTTAGTTTGGTGGGACATCGGTAATGAAAAACTGTTTTTT,CASSLVWWDIGNEKLFF
TRBD1,TRBV5-4,TRBJ2-5,once,TGTGCCAGCAGCTTGAGGGACAGCAAAGCGAGTAAGGTCCAAGAGATCCAGTACTTC,CASSLRDSKASKVQEIQYF
-,TRBV6-6,TRBJ2-7,-,TGTGCCAGCAGTTACCTCCAGGGGCCCTACGAGCAGTACTTC,CASSYLQGPYEQYF
TRBD2,TRBV2,TRBJ2-5,once,TGTGCCAGCATACTAGGGACTAGCGTGGAGACCCAGTACTTC,CASILGTSVETQYF
-,TRBV5-1,TRBJ1-4,-,TGCGCCAGCAGCTCACAGGGATTCAACGAAAAACTGTTTTTT,CASSSQGFNEKLFF
-,TRBV15,TRBJ2-7,-,TGTGCCACCAGCAGAGTAGGGAGCGCCTACGAGCAGTACTTC,CATSRVGSAYEQYF
TRBD1,TRBV30,TRBJ1-6,-,TGTGCCTGGAGTGGGGACAGCCTGGGGACACCCCTCCACTTT,CAWSGDSLGTPLHF
-,TRBV4-2,TRBJ1-3,once,TGTGCCAGCAGCCCGGACTTGAACTCTGGAAACACCATATATTTT,CASSPDLNSGNTIYF
-,TRBV7-9,TRBJ2-5,-,TGTGCCAGCAGCCGGGTGATCAGCGGCCAAGAGACCCAGTACTTC,CASSRVISGQETQYF
TRBD1,TRBV6-5,TRBJ1-1,-,TGTGCCTGCGGACAGGGCACTGAAGCTTTCTTT,CACGQGTEAFF